This T cell receptor (beta chain) is from a study of T cell responses to AZD1222 COVID-19 vaccine listed by TCRdb under 2021. Regarding the study in general: A total of approximately 230 trial participants underwent TCR sequencing, of whom around 200 received two doses of AZD1222 and about 25 received two doses of the MenACWY control vaccine. Trial participants were enrolled by age into subgroups of 18-55, 56-69 and 70-plus years, and roughly 150, 30 and 60 TCR-sequenced participants, respectively, were included in these subgroups. Study-level results and caveats: Most participants were white British and females outnumbered males, and the authors suggested that clonal diversity may have been underestimated. No day 14 peak-response samples were available, so repertoires were characterized only after the peak T cell response. In the small 56-69-year group, the increase in depth fell short of significance, most likely because of low power. Spike-specific TCR breadth and depth rose significantly after two AZD1222 doses compared with day 0 and with MenACWY recipients. Nearly half of unique spike-specific TCRs reportedly recognized epitopes outside regions mutated in the B.1.351 and B.1.1.7 variants. The whole spike protein was spanned by vaccine-associated CD4 TCRs, and dominant responses were seen in regions 160-218 and 743-854. Conclusions about previously exposed vaccinees were limited because only six AZD1222 recipients were SARS-CoV-2 seropositive at baseline.

Concerning this clone itself: What antigen it recognizes has not been identified.

V is cut back by 5 bases and J by 4 bases, with 6 bases in the junction unmatched. Measured from the cysteine to the phenylalanine, the CDR3 is 15 residues long. Just the 45-base CDR3 DNA is kept, in frame starting at base 1. Based on the germline V gene, the CDR1 and CDR2 sequences are MDHEN and SYDVKM. Interpreted using the paper, the time point label stands for: baseline before first vaccination. Samples from vaccinated people were obtained from the UK trials COV001 and COV002, which included a single-blind randomized controlled phase 2/3 trial of AZD1222 (ChAdOx1 nCoV-19) in healthy adults. Trial participant PBMC samples were collected at day 0 and day 28 after the second dose for TCRbeta chain sequencing. The CDR3 regions of human TCRbeta chains were analyzed by immunosequencing. Under the source paper's analysis protocol: TCRs in the repertoires were matched against a reference library of SARS-CoV-2-specific TCRs that had been generated with the MIRA antigen-specificity platform. Breadth was defined as the fraction of unique TCRs that were SARS-CoV-2-associated, and depth was defined as the fraction of total T cells that were SARS-CoV-2-associated. Using the MIRA data, each spike-specific TCR was assigned both to the spike region to which the TCR was reactive and to a CD4 or CD8 class. Log10-transformed breadth and depth values were compared by one-way ANOVA with Sidak's multiple comparisons tests. TCRdb took over this immuneACCESS table, retaining in-frame rearrangements with V and J assigned. Such tables are incomplete; in checked studies, under half of the missing clones stem from an unresolved V gene, and the remainder is unexplained. The DNA gave D and trimming, while V, J and clone size come from that table. The sample has about 140,000 clones on record. In total, the top ten clones hold over 2% of the sample.

Sequenced material: peripheral blood. The V and J genes are TRBV28 and TRBJ1-1; 11 bases in the junction line up with TRBD1. This TCR was recovered from an adult in good health. CDR3 loop: CASSGQGAPSTEAFF. Read as DNA, the sequence is TGTGCCAGCAGTGGACAGGGGGCTCCATCCACTGAAGCTTTCTTT.